This section outlines one T cell receptor beta chain sequence together with its context. Its cognate antigen has yet to be identified. Within one base of it there is no much larger clone, and no base qualities were kept. TCRbeta CDR3 regions were amplified from genomic DNA using the immunoSEQ Assay, a bias-controlled multiplex PCR. The authors' analysis ran thus. The number of nucleated cells in each sample was estimated by amplification of reference gene primers within the assay. To quantify the absolute abundance of each unique TCRbeta CDR3 rearrangement, sequence reads were collapsed and filtered. For each sample, productive Simpson clonality was calculated by taking the square root of Simpson's diversity index across productive rearrangements. TCRdb limited this immuneACCESS table to in-frame rearrangements with V and J called. A share of clones is missing; checked studies link under half to unresolved V genes, and the rest is unexplained. The D gene and trimming were derived from the DNA, and the V and J assignments and clone size from that table. This sample holds roughly 40,000 clones; around 89% were observed only once. In total, the top ten clones hold around 2.9% of the sample.

The sample comes from a study of blood T cell repertoires in COVID-19 (dated by TCRdb to about 2020). For the wider study: Samples from collaborators originated in the United States, Italy and Spain and spanned both the acute and convalescent phases of COVID-19. Where available, HLA class I and class II types were obtained from metadata supplied by the sample provider rather than from assay-based typing. The repertoires were released in a freely available public database intended as a resource for research on the immune response to SARS-CoV-2. Nearly every sample came with metadata listing a de-identified subject ID, COVID-19 status, age in years and sex. Samples were obtained from the ongoing ImmuneRACE study (first 160 participants) and from over 1,000 subjects provided by 6 global collaborators. The material from the prospective study consisted of cDNA or gDNA derived from T cells, B-cell-depleted T cells, or PBMCs. Subjects who had been exposed to COVID-19, were actively infected with it, or had recovered from it provided the deeply sampled blood TCRbeta repertoires that made up the dataset. Results the study describes overall, beyond this receptor: The amount of clinical and demographic metadata varied by source and participant and was provided uncurated.

The CDR3, from cysteine to phenylalanine, totals 17 residues. Only the CDR3 portion is preserved as DNA: 51 bases, with reading frame beginning at the first base. Sequences SGHDT (CDR1) and YYEEEE (CDR2) are obtained from the germline V gene. Trimming removed 0 bases from V and 1 base from J; the gene matches leave 6 bases unexplained. Each collaborating institution followed its own protocols to collect whole blood in K2EDTA tubes. For TCRbeta analysis, collaborators shipped samples in one of three forms: frozen whole blood, isolated PBMCs, or DNA extracted from either of those sample types. This chain is built from TRBV5-6 and TRBJ2-1; 8 central nucleotides agree with TRBD1. This TCR derives from a man between 45 and 60 years old with active COVID-19. The sample taken for sequencing was peripheral blood. The CDR3 is CASSLDGTGRSYNEQFF. The DNA sequence follows: TGTGCCAGCAGCTTGGACGGGACAGGCAGATCCTACAATGAGCAGTTCTTC. With the portions outside the CDR3 filled from the reference TRBV5-6 and TRBJ2-1 genes, the complete variable region becomes DAGVTQSPTHLIKTRGQQVTLRCSPKSGHDTVSWYQQALGQGPQFIFQYYEEEERQRGNFPDRFSGHQFPNYSSELNVNALLLGDSALYLCASSLDGTGRSYNEQFFGPGTRLTVL.